The present TCR beta chain was sequenced within a study of graft-versus-host responses after intestinal transplantation. Study-wide findings and caveats: The recipient marrow held GvH clones, and some of them showed up first in ileum or blood.

The table came from immunoSEQ multiplex PCR; TCRdb's copy has only in-frame clones and leaves some out. This table holds roughly 110,000 clones, approximately 86% found once. About this clone: The antigen is not known.

The germline V and J ends were trimmed by 2 bases and 9 bases, with 17 bases remaining between them. This CDR3 comprises 14 residues. The germline gives CDR1 SQVTM, CDR2 ANQGSEA. The sequenced sample was unstimulated CD4+ T cells sorted from spleen or lymph node cells, obtained before transplant. The chain joins TRBV29-1 to TRBJ2-1, with a possible D match to TRBD2 (6 bases). The clonotype was recovered from a human donor who was the organ donor for an intestinal transplant. CDR3 loop: CSVEFGQARGEQFF. DNA of the CDR3: TGCAGCGTTGAATTCGGGCAGGCGCGGGGTGAGCAGTTCTTC.